This T cell receptor (beta chain) is drawn from a study of blood T cell repertoires in COVID-19. About the research overall: The United States, Italy and Spain were the sources of the acute and convalescent COVID-19 samples. T cells, B-cell-depleted T cells, or PBMCs supplied cDNA or gDNA.

The germline CDR1 and CDR2 sequences are MDHEN and SYDVKM. The CDR3 has 21 amino acids. The ends lost 5 bases at V and 0 bases at J; junction bases unmatched: 21. In the authors' methods: Reference gene primer amplification yielded estimated nucleated cell counts. TCRdb's copy holds only in-frame clones and misses some; the assay was immunoSEQ multiplex PCR. Clone size and V and J calls were adopted from that table, with D and trimming inferred from the DNA. The sample comprises around 65,000 clones, approximately 86% of which are singletons, and more than 15% rests with the top ten. The chain carries TRBV28 and TRBJ2-1, with 8 bases matching TRBD2. This clonotype originated in an elderly man with active COVID-19. The source material was peripheral blood. The CDR3 spells CASSKRGVGGRTPSSYNEQFF. The DNA for the CDR3 is TGTGCCAGCAGTAAGAGGGGTGTAGGCGGGAGGACCCCTAGCTCCTACAATGAGCAGTTCTTC.